The sequence of this T cell receptor (beta chain) was determined in a study of T cell clonotyping in hematopoietic cell transplantation. Findings of the study overall: CD4 and CD8 repertoire contributions could not be separated without sorting.

In regard to this clone: No antigen is known for it.

Repertoires were generated with immunoSEQ multiplex PCR, while TCRdb's copy carries only in-frame clones and drops some. This repertoire shows about 15,000 clones, 85% to 90% found once; its top ten account for 4% to 5%. The source was PBMCs, collected 100 days after allogeneic stem cell transplant. The clonotype comes from a male patient in his sixties or seventies who had an allogeneic stem cell transplant from a related donor, so the T cells may come from the graft donor. Some clones in this sample may be carry-over from other donors' samples.

The CDR3 reads CASSLGGTLYEQYF. The CDR3 DNA is TGCGCCAGCAGCTTGGGAGGGACCCTCTACGAGCAGTACTTC. The V and J genes are TRBV5-1 and TRBJ2-7; D may match TRBD1 or TRBD2 (5 bases each). This CDR3 spans 14 amino acids. Trimming took 0 bases from V and 3 from J, leaving 10 bases between them. Germline CDR1 SGHRS, CDR2 YFSETQ.